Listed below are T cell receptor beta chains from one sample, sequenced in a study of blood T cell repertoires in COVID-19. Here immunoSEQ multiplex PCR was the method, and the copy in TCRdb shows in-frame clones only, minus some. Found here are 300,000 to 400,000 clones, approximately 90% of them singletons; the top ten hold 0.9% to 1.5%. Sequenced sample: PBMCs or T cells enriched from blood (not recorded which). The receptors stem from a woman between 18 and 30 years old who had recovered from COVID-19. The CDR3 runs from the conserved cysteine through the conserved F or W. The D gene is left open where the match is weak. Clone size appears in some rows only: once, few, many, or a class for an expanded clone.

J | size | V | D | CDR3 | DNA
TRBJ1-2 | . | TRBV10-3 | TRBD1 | CAISRGQGADGYTF | TGTGCCATCAGTCGAGGACAGGGGGCGGATGGCTACACCTTC
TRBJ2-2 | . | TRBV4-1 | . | CASSERGYSDTGELFF | TGCGCCAGCAGCGAAAGGGGATATTCCGACACCGGGGAGCTGTTTTTT
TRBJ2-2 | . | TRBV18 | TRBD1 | CASSLTGTGNTGELFF | TGTGCCAGCTCACTCACCGGGACAGGGAACACCGGGGAGCTGTTTTTT
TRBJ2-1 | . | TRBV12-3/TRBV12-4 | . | CASSPGVNEQFF | TGTGCCAGCAGTCCAGGGGTTAATGAGCAGTTCTTC
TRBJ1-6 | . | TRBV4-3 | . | CASSQDGGRRNSPLHF | TGCGCCAGCAGCCAAGATGGAGGCAGGAGGAATTCACCCCTCCACTTT
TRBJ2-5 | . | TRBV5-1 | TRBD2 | CASSSGLAGGQETQYF | TGCGCCAGCAGCTCGGGACTAGCGGGGGGGCAAGAGACCCAGTACTTC
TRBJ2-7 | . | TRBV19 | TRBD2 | CASSTTTSGGYEQYF | TGTGCCAGTAGTACCACGACTAGCGGGGGTTACGAGCAGTACTTC
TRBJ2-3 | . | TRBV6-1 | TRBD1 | CASSESPGQVVDTQYF | TGTGCCAGCAGTGAGTCGCCGGGACAGGTCGTAGATACGCAGTATTTT
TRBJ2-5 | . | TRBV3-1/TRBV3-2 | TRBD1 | CASIPWTGQETQYF | TGTGCCAGCATCCCATGGACAGGACAAGAGACCCAGTACTTC
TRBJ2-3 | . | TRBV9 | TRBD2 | CASSVGTSGTMDTQYF | TGTGCCAGCAGCGTAGGGACTAGCGGGACCATGGATACGCAGTATTTT
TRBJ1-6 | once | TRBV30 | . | CAWSVPPLPLHF | TGTGCCTGGAGTGTACCTCCACTTCCCCTCCACTTT
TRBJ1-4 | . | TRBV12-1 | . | CASSLSPGGFNEKLFF | TGTGCCAGCAGCCTAAGCCCGGGAGGGTTTAATGAAAAACTGTTTTTT